These 14 T cell receptor beta chains share one sample of origin, sequenced in a study of control samples from healthy donors and cancer patients. Here immunoSEQ multiplex PCR was the method, and the copy in TCRdb shows in-frame clones only, minus some. The repertoire shows fewer than 250,000 clones; the top ten hold approximately 2.2%. Material for sequencing was blood. The source of these receptors is a young woman in good health.

CDR3 in DNA: TGTGCCAGCAGCCCCGGACAGGGGTACTCCTACGAGCAGTACTTC. Encoded protein: CASSPGQGYSYEQYF. The genes are TRBV7-3 and TRBJ2-7; 9 bases map to TRBD1. The CDR3 sequence is 15 residues long. The germline gives CDR1 SGHTA, CDR2 FQGTGA. V lost 5 bases to trimming and J lost 0 bases; unmatched junction nucleotides: 5.

The chain has TRBV4-1 and TRBJ1-4; tentatively, D is TRBD1 (5 bases). Per germline, CDR1 MGHRA and CDR2 YSYEKL. This CDR3 region has 16 residues. Trimming left V 3 bases short and J 4 bases short, with 15 bases between. This chain's CDR3 is CASSQSGGAINEKLFF. CDR3 coding DNA: TGCGCCAGCAGCCAGTCGGGAGGGGCGATTAATGAAAAACTGTTTTTT.

This chain links TRBV6-5 with TRBJ2-7, with 7 bases aligning to TRBD1. Germline values: CDR1 MNHEY, CDR2 SVGAGI. With 5 bases clipped from V and 6 bases from J, the junction kept 7 bases outside the gene matches. This CDR3 spans 13 amino acids. CDR3 in amino acids: CASSKPGTAEQYF. The CDR3, as DNA: TGTGCCAGCAGTAAACCCGGGACAGCCGAGCAGTACTTC.

The chain is built from TRBV6-6 and TRBJ1-1; TRBD1 aligns across 8 bases. The CDR3 spans 9 residues. Germline V gives CDR1 MNHNY, CDR2 SVGAGI (reference sequence). Unmatched junction bases numbered 2, after V lost 10 bases and J lost 10 bases. CDR3 sequence reads: CAIGTGAFF. The CDR3 DNA follows: TGTGCCATCGGGACAGGAGCTTTCTTT.

The J gene is TRBJ1-6, the V gene TRBV4-1, with a possible D match to TRBD1 (5 bases). Germline V gene data show CDR1 as MGHRA and CDR2 as YSYEKL. V lost 4 bases and J lost 10, with 26 bases in between. The CDR3 is made up of 18 amino acids. CDR3 in DNA: TGCGCCAGCAGCCGAAAACGCCACCTCAGGGCCTCCTCCTCACCCCTCCACTTT. It codes for CASSRKRHLRASSSPLHF.

This chain joins TRBV13 and TRBJ2-5; tentative D call: TRBD1 (6 bases). The V end was cut by 0 bases, the J end by 0 bases, with 8 bases between. The length of the CDR3 is 15 residues. Looked up from germline, CDR1 is PRHDT and CDR2 is FYEKMQ (reference sequence). DNA of the CDR3: TGTGCCAGCAGCTTAGGACAGGGTTACCAAGAGACCCAGTACTTC. Its protein is CASSLGQGYQETQYF.

This chain joins TRBV12-2 and TRBJ1-2. TRBV12-2 is an annotated pseudogene. The CDR3 consists of 17 residues. DNA for the CDR3: TGTGCAAGTCGCTTAGGGTACAGCGTGCGTACTAACTATGGCTACACCTTC. Translated: CASRLGYSVRTNYGYTF.

The chain employs TRBV6-1 and TRBJ1-5; 7 bases are a match to TRBD1. Unmatched junction bases numbered 3, after V lost 1 base and J lost 3 bases. This CDR3 region has 15 residues. Germline CDR1 and CDR2: MNHNS and SASEGT. The CDR3 coding sequence is TGTGCCAGCAGTGAAGTAGGGACAGCCAATCAGCCCCAGCATTTT. Its protein is CASSEVGTANQPQHF.

The V call is TRBV6-5, the J call TRBJ1-3; D is perhaps TRBD1 (5 bases). Germline V gene lookup returns CDR1 MNHEY and CDR2 SVGAGI. The V end was cut by 8 bases, the J end by 4 bases, with 18 bases between. CDR3 length: 15 residues. The CDR3 protein is CASGLVGAGGNTIYF. As DNA, the CDR3 is TGTGCCAGCGGACTAGTAGGGGCAGGAGGAAACACCATATATTTT.

The chain carries TRBV5-1 and TRBJ1-6, with D tentatively TRBD1 (5 bases). The germline V and J ends were trimmed by 3 bases and 4 bases, with 11 bases remaining between them. Germline CDR1 SGHRS, CDR2 YFSETQ. This CDR3 is built from 15 residues. CDR3 sequence reads: CASSYTDSYNSPLHF. The CDR3 coding sequence is TGCGCCAGCAGCTACACAGACAGTTATAATTCACCCCTCCACTTT.

The chain employs TRBV4-3 and TRBJ1-1; 7 bases line up with TRBD1. The germline V gene has CDR1 LGHNA and CDR2 YSLEER. This CDR3 spans 17 amino acids. The V and J ends lost 4 bases and 6 bases, in that order; junction bases with no gene match: 17. This chain's CDR3 is CASSPWDSPERLPEAFF. The CDR3 region has the DNA TGCGCCAGCAGCCCCTGGGACAGCCCGGAGCGCCTTCCTGAAGCTTTCTTT.

This chain joins TRBV24-1 and TRBJ2-3; the D call may be TRBD1 or TRBD2 (5 bases each). This CDR3 has 15 amino acids. Trimming removed 1 base at V and 4 bases at J, with 11 bases between. The germline gives CDR1 KGHDR, CDR2 SFDVKD. CDR3 sequence (DNA): TGTGCCACCAGTGATTTCTGGGACGCGGCAGATACGCAGTATTTT. This gives the protein CATSDFWDAADTQYF.

The chain links TRBV9 to TRBJ2-1, with TRBD2 identical over 8 bases. The CDR3 contains 15 residues. The V gene's germline CDR1 is SGDLS and CDR2 YYNGEE. The trim removed 5 bases at V and 5 bases at J, leaving 9 bases unmatched. The CDR3 bases are TGTGCCAGCAGGCGAGGAGCGGGGGTCAACAATGAGCAGTTCTTC. Translating gives CASRRGAGVNNEQFF.

The chain recombines TRBV9 with TRBJ2-5, with D perhaps TRBD2 (7 bases). In germline, CDR1 is SGDLS, CDR2 YYNGEE. The CDR3 covers 15 residues. Trimming stripped 2 bases from V and 0 bases from J, with 11 bases between. The CDR3 region has the DNA TGTGCCAGCAGCGTGGGGGGGACAAACCAAGAGACCCAGTACTTC. Translated, it gives CASSVGGTNQETQYF.